Following are 27 T cell receptor beta chains from one sample sequenced in a study of cytomegalovirus exposure and HLA in healthy donors. PCR involved 60 Vbeta and 13 Jbeta primers. The data were produced by immunoSEQ multiplex PCR, yet TCRdb's version contains in-frame clones alone and is incomplete. The repertoire shows around 140,000 clones; the top ten hold 0.85% to 1%. The sample comprised PBMCs. These receptors were obtained from a male donor in good health and CMV-seronegative.

This chain uses TRBV10-3 with TRBJ2-1, with 7 bases that match TRBD1. The ends lost 6 bases at V and 8 bases at J; junction bases unmatched: 7. Per the germline V gene, CDR1 is ENHRY and CDR2 is SYGVKD. The CDR3 is 13 residues long. CDR3 amino acids: CAIRGQESDEQFF. In nucleotides, the CDR3 is TGTGCCATCAGAGGACAGGAGAGCGATGAGCAGTTCTTC.

J is TRBJ2-7 and V is TRBV29-1; no definite D call. CDR1 SQVTM and CDR2 ANQGSEA come from the germline V gene. V was shortened by 0 bases and J by 5 bases, with 11 bases between the two germline ends. This CDR3 comprises 13 residues. CDR3 sequence reads: CSVEDSEFDEQYF. Written as DNA, the CDR3 is TGCAGCGTTGAAGATTCGGAGTTCGACGAGCAGTACTTC.

The chain links TRBV29-1 to TRBJ1-1; D is possibly TRBD1 (6 bases). Germline V gives CDR1 SQVTM, CDR2 ANQGSEA. Trimming removed 7 bases from V and 0 bases from J, with 12 bases in between. The CDR3 has 13 residues. As DNA, the CDR3 is TGCAGCGCAATGACAGGAGTGAACACTGAAGCTTTCTTT. Its translation is CSAMTGVNTEAFF. Full variable domain (outside the CDR3, taken from reference TRBV29-1 and TRBJ1-1): SAVISQKPSRDICQRGTSLTIQCQVDSQVTMMFWYRQQPGQSLTLIATANQGSEATYESGFVIDKFPISRPNLTFSTLTVSNMSPEDSSIYLCSAMTGVNTEAFFGQGTRLTVV.

The chain couples TRBV29-1 to TRBJ1-2, with D hard to call. The CDR3 loop spans 13 amino acids. CDR1 is SQVTM, CDR2 ANQGSEA, per germline. V lost 6 bases and J lost 5, with 16 bases in between. CDR3 bases: TGCAGCGTCCACACGGGAAAGGGTTATGGCTACACCTTC. Amino acids: CSVHTGKGYGYTF.

DNA of the CDR3: TGTGCCAGCAACCAGGGGAGGAGTGGCTACACCTTC. Its protein is CASNQGRSGYTF. The chain links TRBV14 to TRBJ1-2, with D possibly TRBD1 on 6 matching bases. This CDR3 spans 12 amino acids. Trimming shortened V by 7 bases and J by 7 bases, and 13 bases separated the two germline ends. In germline, CDR1 is SGHDN, CDR2 FVKESK.

As DNA, the CDR3 is TGCGCCAGCAGCTCGAGACATGAACGCACTGAAGCTTTCTTT. It encodes CASSSRHERTEAFF. This chain connects TRBV5-1 to TRBJ1-1; D gene ambiguous. CDR1 and CDR2 from the germline V gene are SGHRS and YFSETQ. V lost 3 bases, J lost 4 bases, and 13 bases lay in between. The CDR3 is 14 residues long.

The chain couples TRBV18 to TRBJ2-5, with D possibly being TRBD2 (6 bases). Looked up from germline, CDR1 is KGHSH and CDR2 is LQKENI. The CDR3 runs to 12 residues. Trimming took off 4 bases at V and 7 bases at J, with 10 bases between the two ends. The CDR3 loop reads CASSREGGTQYF. The CDR3, as DNA: TGTGCCAGCTCACGTGAGGGAGGGACCCAGTACTTC.

The chain carries TRBV19 and TRBJ1-4; TRBD1 matches at 7 bases. This CDR3 spans 14 amino acids. The J segment lost 8 bases and the V segment lost 7 bases, leaving 10 bases of the junction unmatched. CDR1 LNHDA and CDR2 SQIVND come from the germline V gene (reference sequence). The CDR3 region has the DNA TGTGCCAGTACCCCTTCACAGGGGCGAGAAAAACTGTTTTTT. As protein: CASTPSQGREKLFF.

This chain uses TRBV13 with TRBJ2-2; 10 positions match TRBD2. Trimming at V came to 3 bases and at J to 4 bases, leaving 11 bases not matched to a gene. This CDR3 has 18 amino acids. The germline V gene encodes CDR1 PRHDT and CDR2 FYEKMQ (reference sequence). The CDR3 nucleotides are TGTGCCAGCAGCTTCCCGGCTAGCGGGAGAGGGAGCACCGGGGAGCTGTTTTTT. Its translation is CASSFPASGRGSTGELFF.

J is TRBJ2-5 and V is TRBV30, with D unclear. CDR1 is GTSNPN, CDR2 SVGIG, per germline (reference sequence). This CDR3 has 11 residues. Deletions cut 0 bases from V and 10 bases from J, with 9 bases between. CDR3 bases: TGTGCCTGGAGTGTTGGTAGAGACCAGTACTTC. This sequence encodes CAWSVGRDQYF.

V usage is TRBV7-9 and J usage is TRBJ2-7, with 8 bases identical to TRBD1. V shed 5 bases and J 2 bases; nucleotides not matched to a gene: 2. The CDR3 sequence is 13 residues long. Germline V gene data show CDR1 as SEHNR and CDR2 as FQNEAQ (reference sequence). CDR3 nucleotides: TGTGCCAGCAGCCAGGACAGGGCCTACGAGCAGTACTTC. It translates to CASSQDRAYEQYF.

This chain links TRBV7-8 with TRBJ1-2, with no clear D. CDR3 length equals 14 residues. Per germline, CDR1 SGHVS and CDR2 FQNEAQ. The V and J ends lost 8 bases and 5 bases respectively, with 18 bases between them. For the CDR3, the DNA is TGTGCCAGCGTTGGCGGGGTCCCGGGGTATGGCTACACCTTC. It yields the protein CASVGGVPGYGYTF.

This chain joins TRBV15 and TRBJ1-5; 8 bases map to TRBD1. V shed 0 bases, J shed 7 bases, and the junction held 5 bases outside the gene matches. From germline, CDR1 is LNHNV and CDR2 YYDKDF (reference sequence). This CDR3 contains 15 residues. This CDR3 reads CATSRDRDRFQPQHF. CDR3 bases: TGTGCCACCAGCAGAGATCGGGACAGGTTCCAGCCCCAGCATTTT.

The V and J genes are TRBV5-4 and TRBJ2-7; TRBD2 matches at 8 bases. The germline V gene has CDR1 SGHNT and CDR2 YYREEE (reference sequence). V gave up 4 bases and J gave up 4 bases; unmatched junction bases: 16. The CDR3 runs to 17 residues. The CDR3: CASSRTALGAGVYEQYF. CDR3 DNA: TGTGCCAGCAGCCGGACAGCGCTGGGAGCGGGAGTGTACGAGCAGTACTTC.

The chain links TRBV6-6 to TRBJ1-1; the D is unclear. The CDR3 sequence is 12 residues long. CDR1 and CDR2 (germline): MNHNY, SVGAGI (reference sequence). V was pared by 6 bases and J by 3 bases, with 8 bases between. The CDR3 region is CASSRPDTEAFF. The CDR3 bases are TGTGCCAGCAGCCGCCCAGACACTGAAGCTTTCTTT.

This sequence joins TRBV29-1 and TRBJ2-7; D might be TRBD1 (6 bases). This CDR3 region has 12 residues. Germline values: CDR1 SQVTM, CDR2 ANQGSEA. The V and J ends lost 7 bases and 2 bases respectively, with 12 bases between them. The CDR3 bases are TGCAGCGGTGCGACAGGCCCCTACGAGCAGTACTTC. Translated, it gives CSGATGPYEQYF.

V and J are TRBV4-2 and TRBJ2-1; 9 nucleotides line up with TRBD2. J gave up 9 bases and V 1 base, and 10 bases lay outside the gene matches. Germline CDR1 is LGHNA and CDR2 is YNFKEQ. CDR3 length: 16 residues. Here the CDR3 reads CASSQGGSGRFVEQFF. Here the CDR3 DNA reads TGTGCCAGCAGCCAAGGAGGAAGCGGGAGGTTTGTTGAGCAGTTCTTC.

The V and J genes are TRBV15 and TRBJ2-7; 9 nucleotides align to TRBD1. CDR3 size: 13 residues. Looked up from germline, CDR1 is LNHNV and CDR2 is YYDKDF (reference sequence). The junction had 5 bases not matched to a gene; V was cut back by 7 bases and J by 4 bases. This chain's CDR3 is CATTLDRGYEQYF. In DNA form, the CDR3 reads TGTGCCACCACTTTGGACAGGGGTTACGAGCAGTACTTC.

The V gene is TRBV29-1, the J gene TRBJ1-1; D unresolved. The V and J ends lost 6 bases and 6 bases respectively, with 11 bases between them. The CDR3 is made up of 11 amino acids. Germline CDR1 SQVTM, CDR2 ANQGSEA. The CDR3 region is CSVRDGAEAFF. The CDR3 bases are TGCAGCGTGCGAGACGGAGCTGAAGCTTTCTTT.

The V gene is TRBV7-3, the J gene TRBJ1-2; TRBD1 might be the D (5 bases). The germline CDR1 and CDR2 sequences are SGHTA and FQGTGA. V lost 5 bases and J lost 4, with 17 bases in between. The CDR3 spans 15 residues. CDR3 sequence reads: CASSPRAGVGYGYTF. The CDR3 DNA sequence: TGTGCCAGCAGCCCGCGGGCGGGGGTTGGCTATGGCTACACCTTC.

V and J are TRBV4-1 and TRBJ2-6, with D unresolved. This CDR3 is 16 amino acids long. Deletions cut 1 base from V and 4 bases from J, with 11 bases between. Germline lookup yields CDR1 MGHRA and CDR2 YSYEKL. Written as DNA, the CDR3 is TGCGCCAGCAGCCAAGGCGACAATGCCGGGGCCAACGTCCTGACTTTC. Protein sequence: CASSQGDNAGANVLTF.

The gene calls are TRBV30 and TRBJ1-4, with a weak D call TRBD1 (6 bases). The CDR3 consists of 13 residues. Trimming took off 2 bases at V and 8 bases at J, with 12 bases between the two ends. Germline CDR1 reads GTSNPN; CDR2 reads SVGIG (reference sequence). CDR3 nucleotide sequence: TGTGCCTGGAGTAGTAAGGGGGTGGAAAAACTGTTTTTT. Its protein is CAWSSKGVEKLFF.

The chain recombines TRBV5-1 with TRBJ2-1; 13 nucleotides line up with TRBD2. V lost 5 bases, J lost 3 bases, and 8 bases stayed unmatched. The CDR3 contains 17 residues. Per germline, CDR1 SGHRS and CDR2 YFSETQ. CDR3 amino acids: CASRWRGTSGDYNEQFF. The CDR3, as DNA: TGCGCCAGCAGGTGGCGCGGGACTAGCGGGGACTACAATGAGCAGTTCTTC.

The chain recombines TRBV7-8 with TRBJ2-7, with 8 positions matching TRBD1. V lost 2 bases and J lost 5; bases outside the gene matches: 8. The CDR3 is 15 residues long. In germline, CDR1 is SGHVS, CDR2 FQNEAQ. The CDR3 reads CASSLPGQALNEQYF. The CDR3 DNA reads as TGTGCCAGCAGCTTACCGGGACAGGCACTTAACGAGCAGTACTTC.

The rearrangement uses TRBV15 and TRBJ1-5; D call uncertain. The CDR3 has 12 amino acids. Per germline, CDR1 LNHNV and CDR2 YYDKDF (reference sequence). Trimming shortened V by 2 bases and J by 7 bases, and 6 bases separated the two germline ends. The CDR3 loop is CATSRPSQPQHF. The CDR3 nucleotides are TGTGCCACCAGCAGACCGTCCCAGCCCCAGCATTTT.

The chain links TRBV30 to TRBJ2-5; TRBD1 matches at 8 bases. V shed 5 bases, J shed 2 bases, and the junction held 7 bases outside the gene matches. The V gene's germline CDR1 is GTSNPN and CDR2 SVGIG (reference sequence). This CDR3 has 14 amino acids. CDR3 loop: CAWGSGQGQETQYF. DNA for the CDR3: TGTGCCTGGGGCAGCGGACAGGGTCAAGAGACCCAGTACTTC.

This chain uses TRBV4-2 with TRBJ1-5, with D uncertain. CDR1 and CDR2 from the germline V gene are LGHNA and YNFKEQ. The CDR3 runs 14 residues. V was shortened by 2 bases and J by 6 bases, with 11 bases between the two germline ends. The CDR3 sequence: CASSQQKGAQPQHF. The CDR3 DNA is TGTGCCAGCAGCCAACAAAAGGGAGCTCAGCCCCAGCATTTT.